This T cell receptor beta chain came from a study of STAT3 mutations in large granular lymphocyte leukemia. The study, taken as a whole, reports: At least one immunodominant TCR beta clonotype appeared in every T-cell large granular lymphocyte leukemia patient.

Per the germline V gene, CDR1 is SEHNR and CDR2 is FQNEAQ (reference sequence). This CDR3 is 18 amino acids long. The ends lost 2 bases at V and 0 bases at J; junction bases unmatched: 9. Generated by immunoSEQ multiplex PCR, the TCRdb table keeps only in-frame clones and is missing some. The table records around 5,200 clones, about two thirds of them present only once. Turning to this clone: The antigen remains undetermined.

The chain couples TRBV7-9 to TRBJ2-3; TRBD2 aligns across 9 bases. The TCR was taken from a human donor with T large granular lymphocyte leukemia. Some clones in this sample may be carry-over from other donors' samples. The sequenced material came from PBMCs. CDR3 region: CASSLSPGLAPSTDTQYF. The CDR3 nucleotides are TGTGCCAGCAGCTTATCTCCGGGACTAGCCCCGAGCACAGATACGCAGTATTTT.